This TCR beta chain was captured in a study of regulatory T cells in long-lasting Graves disease. Described time point: newly diagnosed GD, antithyroid drugs for less than 3 months. PBMC-derived RNA was used for the TCR library. Graves' disease diagnosis followed American Thyroid Association guidelines. Study conclusions and caveats: Newly diagnosed Graves' patients exceeded persistent ones in TCR diversity.

This clonotype was found many times. Its antigen is as yet unknown. This CDR3 has 12 amino acids. Germline V gene sequence: CDR1 GTSNPN, CDR2 SVGIG (reference sequence). The germline V and J ends were trimmed by 2 bases and 8 bases, with 9 bases remaining between them. Building the TCR beta libraries relied on iRepertoire HTBI primers, and CDR3 regions underwent Arm-PCR. A single record per CDR3 protein comes from TCRdb applying MiXCR to the multiplex PCR reads. The data hold roughly 400,000 distinct CDR3 sequences, with over 15% observed a single time. These same data were also listed under a study on T cells in Graves' hyperthyroidism and ophthalmopathy. That source notes: Before onset, ophthalmopathy was predicted by the model a median around 6.5 months earlier.

This sequence was found in a woman in her late teens or twenties with Graves disease. V is TRBV30 and J is TRBJ2-2; D ambiguous. This specimen was peripheral blood mononuclear cells (PBMCs), taken at new diagnosis, from a patient treated with antithyroid drugs. The CDR3 sequence is CAWSTTMGELFF. For the CDR3, the DNA is TGTGCCTGGAGTACTACGATGGGGGAGCTGTTTTTT.